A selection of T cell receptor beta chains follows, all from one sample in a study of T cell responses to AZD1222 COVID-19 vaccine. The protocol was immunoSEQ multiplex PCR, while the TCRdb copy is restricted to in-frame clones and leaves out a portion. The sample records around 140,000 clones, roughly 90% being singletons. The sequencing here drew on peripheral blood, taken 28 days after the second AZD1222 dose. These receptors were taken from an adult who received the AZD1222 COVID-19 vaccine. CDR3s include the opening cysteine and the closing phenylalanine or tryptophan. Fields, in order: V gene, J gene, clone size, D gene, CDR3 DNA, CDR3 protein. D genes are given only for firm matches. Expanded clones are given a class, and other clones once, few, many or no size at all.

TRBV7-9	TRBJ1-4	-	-	TGTGCCAGCAGCTTAGGTGGCGGCGGAACCCGGGAAAAACTGTTTTTT	CASSLGGGGTREKLFF
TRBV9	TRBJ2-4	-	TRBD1	TGTGCCAGCAGCGTTGGGGACAGTAAAAACATTCAGTACTTC	CASSVGDSKNIQYF
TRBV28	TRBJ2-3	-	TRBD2	TGTGCCAGCAGCCGACCTCTTGGACTAGCGGGAGGGACCCATACGCAGTATTTT	CASSRPLGLAGGTHTQYF
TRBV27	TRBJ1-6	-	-	TGTGCCAGCAGCCCTGGACAGAGTTATAATTCACCCCTCCACTTT	CASSPGQSYNSPLHF
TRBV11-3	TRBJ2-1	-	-	TGTGCCAGCAGCTTAGAGGGGTTCGGGGAGCAGTTCTTC	CASSLEGFGEQFF
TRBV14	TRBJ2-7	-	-	TGTGCCAGCAGCCGCAATCTAGGAGGGCTCTACGAGCAGTACTTC	CASSRNLGGLYEQYF
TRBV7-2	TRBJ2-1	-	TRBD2	TGTGCCAGCAGCCGCCTAGCGGACTTCAATGAGCAGTTCTTC	CASSRLADFNEQFF
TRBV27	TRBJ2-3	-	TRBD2	TGTGCCAGCGGCCTGACTAGCGGGAGGTTGTATTTT	CASGLTSGRLYF
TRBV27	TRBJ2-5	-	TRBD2	TGTGCCAGCAGTTCGGGACTAGCGGGAGGAAGAGGGGAGACCCAGTACTTC	CASSSGLAGGRGETQYF
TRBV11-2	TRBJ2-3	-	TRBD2	TGTGCCAGCAGCATAACACTAGCGGGAGGGCCCCCAGATACGCAGTATTTT	CASSITLAGGPPDTQYF
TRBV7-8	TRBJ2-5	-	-	TGTGCCAGCAGCCTAAGTGGGGAGACCCAGTACTTC	CASSLSGETQYF
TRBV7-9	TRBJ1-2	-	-	TGTGCCAGCAGCTTGGGTCAGGGTTTAAACTATGGCTACACCTTC	CASSLGQGLNYGYTF
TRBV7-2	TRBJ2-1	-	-	TGTGCCAGCAGCTTAGGACTCTCTGTTGAGCAGTTCTTC	CASSLGLSVEQFF
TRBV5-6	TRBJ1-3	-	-	TGTGCCAGCAGCTTTAAGGTGAACGTCGGAAACACCATATATTTT	CASSFKVNVGNTIYF
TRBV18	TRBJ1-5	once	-	TGTGCCAGCTCACCTACATCCAGGGGTAGCAATCAGCCCCAGCATTTT	CASSPTSRGSNQPQHF
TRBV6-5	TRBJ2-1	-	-	TGTGCCAGCAGTAGAGGTAGTAGCTACAATGAGCAGTTCTTC	CASSRGSSYNEQFF
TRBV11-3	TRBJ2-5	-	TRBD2	TGTGCCAGCAGCTCCACGACTAGCAGGGAGACCCAGTACTTC	CASSSTTSRETQYF
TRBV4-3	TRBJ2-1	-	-	TGCGCCAGCAGCCAGGGGGGACTCTACGCCAATGAGCAGTTCTTC	CASSQGGLYANEQFF
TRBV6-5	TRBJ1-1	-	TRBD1	TGTGCCAGCAGTTACCAGACAGGGTGGGGGTACACTGAAGCTTTCTTT	CASSYQTGWGYTEAFF
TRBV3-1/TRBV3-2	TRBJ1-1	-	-	TGTGCCAGCAGCACACGGACGGGGGGCACTGAAGCTTTCTTT	CASSTRTGGTEAFF
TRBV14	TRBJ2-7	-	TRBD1	TGTGCCAGCAGCCAAGAAAGGGGACAGGAATTTCCCTACGAGCAGTACTTC	CASSQERGQEFPYEQYF
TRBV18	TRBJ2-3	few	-	TGTGCCAGCTCCCCCGGGACCCAGGTAGATACGCAGTATTTT	CASSPGTQVDTQYF
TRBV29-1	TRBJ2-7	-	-	TGCAGCGTTAAAACGGGTAACGAGCAGTACTTC	CSVKTGNEQYF
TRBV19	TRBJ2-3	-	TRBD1	TGTGCCACCCGGACAGGGGGGACAGATACGCAGTATTTT	CATRTGGTDTQYF
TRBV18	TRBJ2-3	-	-	TGTGCCAGCTCACCACCGAGCCAGGGGGGAGGCACAGATACGCAGTATTTT	CASSPPSQGGGTDTQYF
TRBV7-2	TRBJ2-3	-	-	TGTGCCAGCAGCCCCCGCGTGGGACGGGCAGATACGCAGTATTTT	CASSPRVGRADTQYF
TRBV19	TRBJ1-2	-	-	TGTGCCAGTAACCATCGGGGAAACAGTTATGGCTACACCTTC	CASNHRGNSYGYTF
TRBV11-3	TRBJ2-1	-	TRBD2	TGTGCCAGTTCGACTAGCGGACTCTCCTACAATGAGCAGTTCTTC	CASSTSGLSYNEQFF
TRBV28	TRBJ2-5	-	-	TGTGCCAGCAGTTTTCGGCTTCGGGGGACCCAGTACTTC	CASSFRLRGTQYF
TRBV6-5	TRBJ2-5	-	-	TGTGCCAGCGTATGGAGCGGAGCGTACCAAGAGACCCAGTACTTC	CASVWSGAYQETQYF
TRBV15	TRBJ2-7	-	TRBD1	TGTGCCACCAGCGCATCTGGGACAGGGTCCTCCTACGAGCAGTACTTC	CATSASGTGSSYEQYF
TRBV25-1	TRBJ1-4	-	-	TGTGCCAGCAGTCAGTCGGGACAAGATGAAAAACTGTTTTTT	CASSQSGQDEKLFF
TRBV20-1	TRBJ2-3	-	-	TGCAGTGCTAGTAAAATATCTAGCACAGATACGCAGTATTTT	CSASKISSTDTQYF
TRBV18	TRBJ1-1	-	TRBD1	TGTGCCAGCTCACCAGGGCCAGGACAGGGGGGGAACACTGAAGCTTTCTTT	CASSPGPGQGGNTEAFF
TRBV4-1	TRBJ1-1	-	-	TGCGCCAGCAGCCAGGCAGGGTCGGACACTGAAGCTTTCTTT	CASSQAGSDTEAFF
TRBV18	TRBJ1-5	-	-	TGTGCCAGCTCAAGGGGGAACAATCAGCCCCAGCATTTT	CASSRGNNQPQHF
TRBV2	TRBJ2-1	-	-	TGTGCCAGCAGTGAAGCCACCCTCGGCGGTGAGCAGTTCTTC	CASSEATLGGEQFF
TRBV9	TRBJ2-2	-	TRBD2	TGTGCCAGCAGCGTTCTAGCGGGAGTTACAAACACCGGGGAGCTGTTTTTT	CASSVLAGVTNTGELFF
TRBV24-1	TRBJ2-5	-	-	TGTGCCACCAGTGCACAAGAGACCCAGTACTTC	CATSAQETQYF
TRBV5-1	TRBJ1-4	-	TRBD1	TGCGCCAGCAGCCTGGGACAGGGAGCTGAAAAACTGTTTTTT	CASSLGQGAEKLFF
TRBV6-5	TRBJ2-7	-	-	TGTGCCAGCAGCTACTCAGGGGATTCCTCTACAGTGCAGTACTTC	CASSYSGDSSTVQYF
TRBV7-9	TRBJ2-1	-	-	TGTGCCAGCAGCTTGACTAGCTCCTACAATGAGCAGTTCTTC	CASSLTSSYNEQFF
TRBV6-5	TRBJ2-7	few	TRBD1	TGTGCCAGCAGTTACTCGAGGGACAGGGGGGCCTACGAGCAGTACTTC	CASSYSRDRGAYEQYF
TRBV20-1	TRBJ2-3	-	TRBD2	TGCAGTGCTAGTAGGACTAGCGGGAGGGGGACATCAGATACGCAGTATTTT	CSASRTSGRGTSDTQYF
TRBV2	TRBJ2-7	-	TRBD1	TGTGCCAGCCCCACCTCTGGGGACAGGGGACAGGTTAATCCTGAGCAGTACTTC	CASPTSGDRGQVNPEQYF
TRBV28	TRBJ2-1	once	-	TGTGCCAGCAGTCAAATCACTAGCAGCTCCTACAATGAGCAGTTCTTC	CASSQITSSSYNEQFF
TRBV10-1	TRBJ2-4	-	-	TGCGCCACCTCGAACGGACCGACGGAGGAGAACATTCAGTACTTC	CATSNGPTEENIQYF
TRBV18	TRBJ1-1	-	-	TGTGCCAGCTCGACGGGGTCAAACCCAAGGACTGAAGCTTTCTTT	CASSTGSNPRTEAFF
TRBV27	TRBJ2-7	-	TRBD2	TGTGCCAGCAGGGGGGGACTAGCGGACTTCTACGAGCAGTACTTC	CASRGGLADFYEQYF
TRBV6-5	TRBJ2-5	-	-	TGTGCCAGCAGTTATGGGGGGCGTTGGGAGACCCAGTACTTC	CASSYGGRWETQYF
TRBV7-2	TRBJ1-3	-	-	TGTGCCAGCAGCTTAACGGGAAACACCATATATTTT	CASSLTGNTIYF
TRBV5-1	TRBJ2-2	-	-	TGCGCCAGCAGCTTGGGGCCCCTGAACACCGGGGAGCTGTTTTTT	CASSLGPLNTGELFF
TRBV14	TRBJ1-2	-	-	TGTGCCAGCAGCCGCTCAGGAGGACCCCACCATGGCTACACCTTC	CASSRSGGPHHGYTF
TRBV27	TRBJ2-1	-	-	TGTGCCAGCACTACGTCGGGTTCAGGGGAGCAGTTCTTC	CASTTSGSGEQFF
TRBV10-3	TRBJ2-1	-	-	TGTGCCATCAGTGCTACTAGTGTCGCCTACAATGAGCAGTTCTTC	CAISATSVAYNEQFF
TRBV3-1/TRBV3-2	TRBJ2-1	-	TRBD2	TGTGCCAGCAGTATGATCGGGGGGGCCGCCTACAATGAGCAGTTCTTC	CASSMIGGAAYNEQFF
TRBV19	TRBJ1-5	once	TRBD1	TGTGCCAGTAGTATTCAGGGGGCGAGGCAGCCCCAGCATTTT	CASSIQGARQPQHF
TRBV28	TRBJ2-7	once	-	TGTGCCAGCAGGCCACCTTTAACCTACGAGCAGTACTTC	CASRPPLTYEQYF
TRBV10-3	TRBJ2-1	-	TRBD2	TGTGCCATCAAGGTAACTAGCGGGAGCTCCTACAATGAGCAGTTCTTC	CAIKVTSGSSYNEQFF